The 16 T cell receptor beta chains below were found in one sample sequenced in a study of shared clonotypes between healthy human individuals. Profiled with immunoSEQ multiplex PCR; TCRdb holds only in-frame clones, not every one. The data show about 690,000 clones, 80% to 95% seen once. The sequenced sample was memory CD8+ T cells from PBMCs. The subset denotes: CD45RO+ cells pooled with CCR7-negative TemRA cells. Source of these receptors: a man younger than 35 in good health. Some clones in this sample may be carry-over from other donors' samples.

This chain joins TRBV5-1 and TRBJ1-1; the D is unclear. The germline CDR1 and CDR2 sequences are SGHRS and YFSETQ. V was trimmed by 1 base and J by 4 bases, leaving 8 bases between them. CDR3 length: 13 amino acids. The CDR3 nucleotides read TGCGCCAGCAGCTTGTCTGTCCGCACTGAAGCTTTCTTT. Translation gives CASSLSVRTEAFF. The full variable domain, completed using reference TRBV5-1 and TRBJ1-1, is KAGVTQTPRYLIKTRGQQVTLSCSPISGHRSVSWYQQTPGQGLQFLFEYFSETQRNKGNFPGRFSGRQFSNSRSEMNVSTLELGDSALYLCASSLSVRTEAFFGQGTRLTVV.

This clone was found once. The V and J genes are TRBV19 and TRBJ2-7; the match to TRBD1 covers 8 bases. The trim removed 3 bases at V and 7 bases at J, leaving 8 bases unmatched. Germline V gene data show CDR1 as LNHDA and CDR2 as SQIVND (reference sequence). This CDR3 has 14 amino acids. The CDR3 sequence: CASSMVQGAGEQYF. The CDR3 DNA reads TGTGCCAGTAGTATGGTCCAGGGGGCGGGGGAGCAGTACTTC. The whole variable domain, remainder taken from reference TRBV19 and TRBJ2-7, is DGGITQSPKYLFRKEGQNVTLSCEQNLNHDAMYWYRQDPGQGLRLIYYSQIVNDFQKGDIAEGYSVSREKKESFPLTVTSAQKNPTAFYLCASSMVQGAGEQYFGPGTRLTVT.

The chain combines TRBV28 with TRBJ2-1; D gene uncertain. This CDR3 is built from 12 residues. CDR1 and CDR2 from the germline V gene are MDHEN and SYDVKM. Trimming removed 2 bases from V and 9 bases from J, with 8 bases in between. DNA for the CDR3: TGTGCCAGCAGTTTAGCAGGAATTGAGCAGTTCTTC. This gives the protein CASSLAGIEQFF. Filled out from reference TRBV28 and TRBJ2-1, the complete variable domain reads DVKVTQSSRYLVKRTGEKVFLECVQDMDHENMFWYRQDPGLGLRLIYFSYDVKMKEKGDIPEGYSVSREKKERFSLILESASTNQTSMYLCASSLAGIEQFFGPGTRLTVL.

The chain carries TRBV7-9 and TRBJ2-2; 14 bases line up with TRBD2. The trim removed 6 bases at V and 2 bases at J, leaving 5 bases unmatched. CDR3 length: 17 amino acids. CDR1 is SEHNR and CDR2 is FQNEAQ in the germline V gene (reference sequence). DNA for the CDR3: TGTGCCAGCAGAAGACTAGCGGGAGGGATCAACACCGGGGAGCTGTTTTTT. Its translation: CASRRLAGGINTGELFF.

The chain couples TRBV7-2 to TRBJ2-7; 13 bases line up with TRBD2. The V gene end was trimmed by 0 bases and the J gene end by 6 bases; junction bases not matched to a gene: 14. In germline, CDR1 is SGHTA, CDR2 FQGNSA. The CDR3 spans 19 residues. The CDR3 DNA sequence: TGTGCCAGCAGCTTAGCGCGGACTAGCGGGAGTGTGAAGGAAGGCGAGCAGTACTTC. It codes for CASSLARTSGSVKEGEQYF. Drawing the rest from reference TRBV7-2 and TRBJ2-7, the complete variable domain is GAGVSQSPSNKVTEKGKDVELRCDPISGHTALYWYRQSLGQGLEFLIYFQGNSAPDKSGLPSDRFSAERTGGSVSTLTIQRTQQEDSAVYLCASSLARTSGSVKEGEQYFGPGTRLTVT.

The chain has TRBV19 and TRBJ1-2; D unclear. V was pared by 2 bases and J by 2 bases, with 12 bases between. The CDR3 spans 15 residues. Germline V gene lookup returns CDR1 LNHDA and CDR2 SQIVND (reference sequence). CDR3 sequence: CASSIYGEANYGYTF. The CDR3 DNA reads as TGTGCCAGTAGTATATATGGGGAGGCAAACTATGGCTACACCTTC.

The V gene is TRBV6-5, the J gene TRBJ1-2; D is unresolved. The CDR3 sequence is 13 residues long. With 0 bases removed from V and 3 bases from J, the gap between germline ends came to 5 bases. CDR1 is MNHEY and CDR2 is SVGAGI in the germline V gene. DNA of the CDR3: TGTGCCAGCAGTTACTCGGGTTACTATGGCTACACCTTC. This encodes CASSYSGYYGYTF.

The V gene is TRBV5-1, the J gene TRBJ2-7, with D hard to call. The germline gives CDR1 SGHRS, CDR2 YFSETQ. Trimming removed 0 bases from V and 2 bases from J, with 15 bases in between. The CDR3 covers 16 residues. In nucleotides, the CDR3 is TGCGCCAGCAGCTTGGGTATTGAGGTCGTAACCTACGAGCAGTACTTC. It specifies CASSLGIEVVTYEQYF.

The V call is TRBV14, the J call TRBJ2-5; the match to TRBD2 covers 10 bases. The V and J ends lost 1 base and 10 bases, in that order; junction bases with no gene match: 3. The CDR3 runs 13 residues. Germline loops: CDR1 SGHDN, CDR2 FVKESK. CDR3 sequence reads: CASSQGERGGQYF. CDR3 in DNA: TGTGCCAGCAGCCAAGGGGAGCGGGGGGGCCAGTACTTC.

This chain uses TRBV10-3 with TRBJ1-5; 8 bases fit TRBD1. Germline CDR1 is ENHRY and CDR2 is SYGVKD. The junction had 6 bases not matched to a gene; V was cut back by 2 bases and J by 6 bases. CDR3 length: 15 amino acids. The CDR3 reads CAISETGGERQPQHF. CDR3 DNA: TGTGCCATCAGTGAGACAGGGGGTGAGCGTCAGCCCCAGCATTTT.

J is TRBJ2-7 and V is TRBV29-1; D is unresolved. Trimming cost V 5 bases and J 2 bases, with 7 bases left between them. This CDR3 comprises 11 residues. The germline gives CDR1 SQVTM, CDR2 ANQGSEA. CDR3 nucleotide sequence: TGCAGCGTTCGAGTGGCCTACGAGCAGTACTTC. Translation: CSVRVAYEQYF.

The chain combines TRBV5-1 with TRBJ2-3; TRBD1 aligns across 10 bases. The CDR3 totals 16 residues. CDR1 and CDR2 (germline): SGHRS, YFSETQ. The J segment lost 5 bases and the V segment lost 4 bases, leaving 10 bases of the junction unmatched. DNA for the CDR3: TGCGCCAGCAGCCGCGGGACAGGGGATCGTAAAGATACGCAGTATTTT. This codes for CASSRGTGDRKDTQYF. The entire variable domain, with the rest obtained from reference TRBV5-1 and TRBJ2-3, is as follows: KAGVTQTPRYLIKTRGQQVTLSCSPISGHRSVSWYQQTPGQGLQFLFEYFSETQRNKGNFPGRFSGRQFSNSRSEMNVSTLELGDSALYLCASSRGTGDRKDTQYFGPGTRLTVL.

V is TRBV19 and J is TRBJ2-2, with a tentative D call TRBD1 (5 bases). This CDR3 is 18 amino acids long. Germline CDR1 and CDR2: LNHDA and SQIVND (reference sequence). V shed 3 bases and J shed 5 bases, with 22 bases lying between them. The CDR3 DNA follows: TGTGCCAGTAGTATGAGTAGATCCTGGTTACAGGAGACCGGGGAGCTGTTTTTT. Its protein product is CASSMSRSWLQETGELFF.

The chain joins TRBV6-5 to TRBJ2-1; D is unresolved. V lost 0 bases, J lost 5 bases, and 8 bases lay in between. The CDR3 length is 14 residues. Per the germline V gene, CDR1 is MNHEY and CDR2 is SVGAGI. The CDR3 protein is CASSYSSLDNEQFF. The DNA for the CDR3 is TGTGCCAGCAGTTACTCCAGTCTAGACAATGAGCAGTTCTTC.

The rearrangement uses TRBV28 and TRBJ2-7; a possible D gene is TRBD1 (5 bases). Germline V CDR1 and CDR2: MDHEN, SYDVKM. Trimming stripped 1 base from V and 0 bases from J, with 10 bases between. This CDR3 is 15 amino acids long. This CDR3 is CASSLSGRFSYEQYF. The CDR3 nucleotides are TGTGCCAGCAGTTTATCAGGGCGTTTCTCCTACGAGCAGTACTTC. Combining the CDR3 with reference TRBV28 and TRBJ2-7 gives the whole variable domain DVKVTQSSRYLVKRTGEKVFLECVQDMDHENMFWYRQDPGLGLRLIYFSYDVKMKEKGDIPEGYSVSREKKERFSLILESASTNQTSMYLCASSLSGRFSYEQYFGPGTRLTVT.

The chain links TRBV9 to TRBJ2-2; the D gene is possibly TRBD1 (6 bases). CDR1 is SGDLS, CDR2 YYNGEE, per germline. Trimming left V 3 bases short and J 0 bases short, with 12 bases between. This CDR3 comprises 16 residues. The CDR3 loop is CASSGTGPTNTGELFF. DNA for the CDR3: TGTGCCAGCAGCGGAACAGGGCCTACGAACACCGGGGAGCTGTTTTTT.